This TCR beta chain appears in the sequencing data of a study of CD8+CD57+ T cells in acquired aplastic anemia (dated by TCRdb to 2016 to 2019). Background on the whole study: On average, sorted CD4+ and CD8+ cells yielded around 3.5 ug of extracted DNA, with a range of about 0.19 to 30 ug. A CD8+CD57+ expansion meant a frequency higher than the mean frequency seen in healthy subjects.

This clonotype was found a few times. What antigen it recognizes has not been identified. Possible read error: a much larger clone is one base away. Genomic DNA was used as template for profiling of TCR beta VDJ combinations and CDR3 sequences. An Illumina HiSeq 2000 was the platform used for TCR repertoire sequencing. Per the authors' processing: Repertoires were assessed using TRBV/TRBJ rearrangement plots, CDR3 size and DJ length profiles, and Simpson's diversity index. The immunodominant clone was defined as the most abundant DNA sequence in deep sequencing data. CDR3 amino acid sequences were checked for sharing across subjects and were also compared against the VDJdb database and published repertoires. TCRdb took the public reads, trimmed them with fastp at Q25, ran MiXCR for clone calling and kept in-frame beta chains. For every CDR3 protein sequence, its rows merge into one entry that carries the most common genes and DNA. The V and J calls follow TCRdb's processing rather than the paper's. In this sample the table shows 130,000 or so distinct CDR3 sequences, under 60% of which occur a single time. Approximately 28% of the sample lies in the top ten.

The investigation overall reported the following: About 30 CD8+ CDR3 sequences were found in both patients and controls but appeared to be highly expressed in patients and within the immunodominant clones of the patients. CD8+ Simpson's diversity did not differ significantly between patients and healthy controls (P=0.060).

From a lookup of the germline V gene (reference sequence), CDR1 and CDR2 are LNHDA and SQIVND. V gives up 5 bases and J gives up 0 bases, and the segment between their germline ends measures 20 bases. The CDR3 runs 17 amino acids, cysteine and phenylalanine included. Kept here is only the CDR3 DNA, which spans 51 bases and is read in frame from base 1. The patients picked for sequencing were ones in whom flow cytometry had shown an expansion of CD8+CD57+ cells. Every patient had a diagnosis of severe acquired aplastic anemia based on International Study of Aplastic Anemia and Agranulocytosis and Camitta criteria. No patient had received any therapy when blood was sampled. In this study, sorted CD4+ and CD8+ T cells from the blood of healthy subjects and of severe aplastic anemia patients had their TCR repertoires deep-sequenced. In the USA, patient enrollment took place under clinicaltrials.gov protocols 00001620, 01623167, 00001397, 00071045, 00081523 and 00961064. Ficoll-Paque density gradient centrifugation was used to isolate peripheral blood mononuclear cells. Before DNA was extracted, CD4+ and CD8+ T cells were sorted using either FACS or magnetic beads.

Sequencing was carried out using sorted CD4+, CD8+, or CD8+CD57+ T cells (not recorded which) from PBMCs. This receptor was obtained from a human donor with aplastic anemia. The V gene is TRBV19 and the J gene is TRBJ2-7; no D gene can be assigned with confidence. The sequence in DNA is TGTGCCAGTAGTGTGACCCTCGCTGGGGTAGGCTCCTACGAGCAGTACTTC. Protein translation: CASSVTLAGVGSYEQYF.